This T cell receptor beta chain was identified during a study of cytomegalovirus exposure and HLA in healthy donors. Points from the study as a whole: TCR beta chain V- and J-gene trimming was linked, in a later analysis, to a missense variant in DCLRE1C. In a later analysis, across HLA loci, associated TCR counts were highest for DRB1, lowest for HLA-C.

Comment on this clone: Its target is unknown.

Use of 60 Vbeta and 13 Jbeta primers characterized the PCR. Only in-frame clones appear in the TCRdb table, and some are missing; sequencing was by immunoSEQ multiplex PCR. The sample includes 280,000 or so clones, 70% to 90% seen only once; the top ten take about 2.3%. The V gene's germline CDR1 is WSHSY and CDR2 SAAADI. V dropped 3 bases and J dropped 3; count of bases not matched to a gene: 10. The CDR3 is made up of 16 amino acids. The chain couples TRBV10-2 to TRBJ1-2, with TRBD1 identical over 7 bases. Sequencing input: PBMCs. This receptor was obtained from a woman under 30 in good health and CMV-seronegative. CDR3 nucleotide sequence: TGCGCCAGCAGTGAACAGGGGCGGGTCTGGGACTATGGCTACACCTTC. Protein product: CASSEQGRVWDYGYTF.